One sample yielded the 30 T cell receptor beta chains listed below, sequenced in a study of monozygotic twins with inflammatory bowel disease. From its re-call of the 5' RACE reads, TCRdb lists each CDR3 protein once, without DNA. In all, the sample yields more than 300,000 distinct CDR3 sequences. Sample: blood. The receptors originated from a human donor with ulcerative colitis or Crohn's disease, or a healthy co-twin of an affected twin (not recorded which).

The chain recombines TRBV11-2 with TRBJ2-2; TCRdb outputs TRBD1, but without DNA this stays unchecked. The CDR3 sequence is 15 residues long. Germline V CDR1 and CDR2: SGHAT, FQNNGV. This chain's CDR3 is CASSLLTGGTGELFF.

This chain joins TRBV5-1 and TRBJ1-2. The germline V gene has CDR1 SGHRS and CDR2 YFSETQ. CDR3 size: 15 residues. CDR3 amino acids: CASSLDRIQLYGYTF.

The chain has TRBV10-3 and TRBJ1-2; TCRdb selects TRBD1, and the lack of DNA leaves this call unchecked. The CDR3 covers 14 residues. Germline values: CDR1 ENHRY, CDR2 SYGVKD. This CDR3 is CAISELQGDYGYTF.

The genes are TRBV14 and TRBJ1-1. The CDR3 has 14 amino acids. Germline loops: CDR1 SGHDN, CDR2 FVKESK. The CDR3 loop is CAGSQGRGVTEAFF.

The chain's CDR3 is CASSFGDRTRNEQFF. V gene TRBV7-9 combines with J gene TRBJ2-1; TCRdb picks TRBD1, but there is no DNA to check that call. Germline V gene data show CDR1 as SEHNR and CDR2 as FQNEAQ (reference sequence). There are 15 residues in the CDR3.

The V and J genes are TRBV21-1 and TRBJ1-6; TCRdb selects TRBD1, and the lack of DNA leaves this call unchecked. TRBV21-1 has pseudogene status. The CDR3 contains 17 residues. The CDR3 spells CASSRGQGAFGNSPLHF.

This clonotype is identified as medium-sized from frequency. The chain joins TRBV20-1 to TRBJ2-7; with no DNA, the TCRdb D assignment of TRBD1 cannot be verified. Germline CDR1 is DFQATT and CDR2 is SNEGSKA (reference sequence). CDR3 length: 12 amino acids. CDR3 in amino acids: CSARTGGYEQYF.

The J gene is TRBJ2-5, the V gene TRBV28. The CDR3 sequence is 13 residues long. The germline V gene encodes CDR1 MDHEN and CDR2 SYDVKM. CDR3 in amino acids: CASSSSSQETQYF.

V and J are TRBV5-1 and TRBJ2-7; TCRdb lists TRBD1, though no DNA is available to test this call. There are 14 residues in the CDR3. Germline-derived CDR1 and CDR2 are SGHRS and YFSETQ. CDR3 region: CASSRLTGDREQYF. Drawing the rest from reference TRBV5-1 and TRBJ2-7, the complete variable domain is KAGVTQTPRYLIKTRGQQVTLSCSPISGHRSVSWYQQTPGQGLQFLFEYFSETQRNKGNFPGRFSGRQFSNSRSEMNVSTLELGDSALYLCASSRLTGDREQYFGPGTRLTVT.

This sequence joins TRBV11-3 and TRBJ1-2; no DNA is available, so the TRBD1 call from TCRdb remains unchecked. Germline V gene sequence: CDR1 SGHNT, CDR2 YENEEA. This CDR3 spans 18 amino acids. The chain's CDR3 is CASSAEGGQAKANYGYTF.

The CDR3 is CASSSTGRYNQPQHF. The J gene is TRBJ1-5, the V gene TRBV28. In germline, CDR1 is MDHEN, CDR2 SYDVKM. The CDR3 length is 15 residues.

This sequence joins TRBV5-1 and TRBJ1-1; TCRdb proposes TRBD1, but this gene call is untestable without DNA. Per germline, CDR1 SGHRS and CDR2 YFSETQ. The CDR3 is made up of 14 amino acids. CDR3 in amino acids: CASSLTGGSFEAFF.

The chain combines TRBV9 with TRBJ2-5; TCRdb returns TRBD1, unconfirmable since there is no DNA. The germline V gene encodes CDR1 SGDLS and CDR2 YYNGEE. This CDR3 has 20 amino acids. Here the CDR3 reads CASSAASQGASNSYQETQYF.

The rearrangement uses TRBV5-1 and TRBJ1-1; the TCRdb call, TRBD1, lacks DNA for checking. The CDR3 contains 14 residues. The germline V gene has CDR1 SGHRS and CDR2 YFSETQ. The CDR3 reads CASSLRDRGLGAFF.

This rearrangement joins TRBV24-1 to TRBJ2-2. Germline-derived CDR1 and CDR2 are KGHDR and SFDVKD. This CDR3 is built from 16 residues. CDR3 amino acids: CATSGDDRHLPGELFF.

The V call is TRBV9, the J call TRBJ1-1; the D call from TCRdb, TRBD1, cannot be confirmed without DNA. The CDR3 totals 13 residues. Germline V gene data show CDR1 as SGDLS and CDR2 as YYNGEE. CDR3 amino acids: CASSVGGGEEAFF.

The chain links TRBV5-4 to TRBJ2-3; TCRdb gives TRBD1 as the D gene, but with no DNA this cannot be confirmed. The CDR3 sequence is 20 residues long. Germline assignment: CDR1 SGHNT and CDR2 YYREEE (reference sequence). The CDR3 region is CASSSQRPGQVGSSTDTQYF.

The V call is TRBV6-1, the J call TRBJ2-1; TCRdb returns TRBD1, unconfirmable since there is no DNA. This CDR3 is 14 amino acids long. CDR1 is MNHNS, CDR2 SASEGT, per germline. This chain's CDR3 is CASSPTPGADEQFF.

The V and J genes are TRBV4-1 and TRBJ2-7; TCRdb outputs TRBD1, but without DNA this stays unchecked. In germline, CDR1 is MGHRA, CDR2 YSYEKL. The CDR3 runs 16 residues. The CDR3 is CASSRGQGALSYEQYF.

The V and J genes are TRBV7-2 and TRBJ2-5; no DNA is available, so the TRBD1 call from TCRdb remains unchecked. Per germline, CDR1 SGHTA and CDR2 FQGNSA. The CDR3 is 15 residues long. This chain's CDR3 is CASSRSGGARETQYF.

CDR3 residues: CASSLPRDGPTGNTIYF. The V and J genes are TRBV5-1 and TRBJ1-3; TCRdb reports TRBD1, a call that lacks DNA to check it against. CDR3 length: 17 residues. From germline, CDR1 is SGHRS and CDR2 YFSETQ.

The chain couples TRBV24-1 to TRBJ1-5. CDR3 length: 13 residues. Germline lookup yields CDR1 KGHDR and CDR2 SFDVKD. The CDR3 is CATSVSSNQPQHF.

The chain uses TRBV21-1 and TRBJ2-3; TCRdb names TRBD2, which stays unverified in the absence of DNA. TRBV21-1 is given as a pseudogene. This CDR3 has 16 amino acids. The CDR3 here is CASSKLAGELTDTQYF.

This chain joins TRBV18 and TRBJ2-5; TCRdb outputs TRBD1, but without DNA this stays unchecked. CDR1 is KGHSH and CDR2 is LQKENI in the germline V gene. The CDR3 covers 14 residues. CDR3: CASSPGTEKETQYF.

This chain uses TRBV5-1 with TRBJ2-7; the TCRdb call, TRBD2, lacks DNA for checking. CDR1 is SGHRS, CDR2 YFSETQ, per germline. This CDR3 is built from 15 residues. Here the CDR3 reads CASREEGQGTYEQYF. The variable domain in full, completed from reference TRBV5-1 and TRBJ2-7, reads KAGVTQTPRYLIKTRGQQVTLSCSPISGHRSVSWYQQTPGQGLQFLFEYFSETQRNKGNFPGRFSGRQFSNSRSEMNVSTLELGDSALYLCASREEGQGTYEQYFGPGTRLTVT.

CDR3 region: CASALTGSGETQYF. This rearrangement joins TRBV19 to TRBJ2-5; TCRdb's assignment of TRBD1 cannot be checked, as there is no DNA. This CDR3 has 14 residues. Germline V gene data show CDR1 as LNHDA and CDR2 as SQIVND (reference sequence).

The gene calls are TRBV7-2 and TRBJ2-1; with no DNA, the TCRdb D assignment of TRBD1 cannot be verified. The CDR3 runs to 15 residues. Looked up from germline, CDR1 is SGHTA and CDR2 is FQGNSA. The CDR3 here is CASSLRGVSYNEQFF.

The V and J genes are TRBV9 and TRBJ1-1; checking the TCRdb D call of TRBD1 is not possible without DNA. Per the germline V gene, CDR1 is SGDLS and CDR2 is YYNGEE. The CDR3 spans 14 residues. This chain's CDR3 is CASSVRDRVAEAFF.

The CDR3: CSVTPQPGEQYF. The chain is built from TRBV20-1 and TRBJ2-7; the TRBD1 assignment by TCRdb is unverifiable without DNA. The germline V gene encodes CDR1 DFQATT and CDR2 SNEGSKA (reference sequence). This CDR3 region has 12 residues.

J is TRBJ1-1 and V is TRBV12-3 or TRBV12-4. CDR3 size: 13 residues. This chain's CDR3 is CASCFALYTEAFF.